A selection of T cell receptor beta chains follows, all from one sample in a study of blood T cell repertoires in COVID-19. Assay: immunoSEQ multiplex PCR; the TCRdb copy retains only in-frame clones and omits some. Among 250,000 to 350,000 clones, 88% were seen once, and the ten largest hold almost 9.5%. The sequenced sample was peripheral blood. These receptors originate from a young man with active or convalescent COVID-19. The CDR3 runs from the conserved cysteine through the conserved F or W. The D gene is left open where the match is weak. Not every row has a clone size; where given, it reads once, few, many or a size class.

V gene,J gene,clone size,D gene,CDR3 protein,CDR3 DNA
TRBV5-6,TRBJ2-2,once,-,CASSFWQVGGELFF,TGTGCCAGCAGCTTCTGGCAGGTTGGCGGGGAGCTGTTTTTT
TRBV7-3,TRBJ2-5,few,-,CASSLTAGETQYF,TGTGCCAGCAGCTTAACGGCGGGAGAGACCCAGTACTTC
TRBV11-2,TRBJ1-5,-,TRBD1,CASSLGTGGNQPQHF,TGTGCCAGCAGCTTGGGGACAGGGGGCAATCAGCCCCAGCATTTT
TRBV6-5,TRBJ1-6,-,TRBD1,CASSPRTGGSPLHF,TGTGCCAGCAGTCCACGGACAGGGGGTTCACCCCTCCACTTT
TRBV12-3/TRBV12-4,TRBJ1-1,once,-,CASSQSLNTEAFF,TGTGCCAGCAGTCAGTCACTGAACACTGAAGCTTTCTTT
TRBV19,TRBJ2-2,-,-,CASSITQLGAGELFF,TGTGCCAGTAGTATAACACAACTAGGCGCCGGGGAGCTGTTTTTT
TRBV6-1,TRBJ1-5,-,-,CASSEAPGYSNQPQHF,TGTGCCAGCAGTGAAGCTCCAGGGTATAGCAATCAGCCCCAGCATTTT
TRBV24-1,TRBJ2-1,-,TRBD1,CATGTVYNEQFF,TGTGCCACCGGGACAGTCTACAATGAGCAGTTCTTC
TRBV24-1,TRBJ2-5,-,TRBD1,CAPTRWDRGMETQYF,TGTGCCCCAACACGATGGGACAGAGGAATGGAGACCCAGTACTTC
TRBV5-1,TRBJ1-4,-,-,CASSLLGSGGEKLFF,TGCGCCAGCAGCCTACTCGGGTCCGGGGGTGAAAAACTGTTTTTT
TRBV6-5,TRBJ2-7,-,TRBD2,CASSYGLAGASYEQYF,TGTGCCAGCAGTTATGGGCTAGCGGGGGCCTCCTACGAGCAGTACTTC
TRBV2,TRBJ1-3,-,-,CASSSSGSSGNTIYF,TGTGCCAGCAGTTCCTCAGGGTCCTCTGGAAACACCATATATTTT
TRBV7-9,TRBJ2-7,-,-,CASSLHTRDYEQYF,TGTGCCAGCAGCTTGCACACTAGGGACTACGAGCAGTACTTC
TRBV6-5,TRBJ2-7,-,TRBD1,CASGSTGVGEQYF,TGTGCCAGCGGGTCGACAGGGGTGGGCGAGCAGTACTTC
TRBV27,TRBJ2-1,-,TRBD2,CASSSSSGGALVESYNEQFF,TGTGCCAGCAGTTCCTCCAGCGGGGGGGCTTTAGTGGAGTCCTACAATGAGCAGTTCTTC
TRBV6-4,TRBJ1-1,-,-,CASSDGEGNTEAFF,TGTGCCAGCAGTGATGGGGAGGGGAACACTGAAGCTTTCTTT
TRBV6-2/TRBV6-3,TRBJ1-2,-,-,CASSRAANYGYTF,TGTGCCAGCAGCCGGGCCGCCAACTATGGCTACACCTTC
TRBV5-4,TRBJ2-3,-,TRBD2,CASSGQTSGGRDTQYF,TGTGCCAGCAGCGGGCAGACTAGCGGGGGCCGCGATACGCAGTATTTT
TRBV7-3,TRBJ2-2,-,-,CASSLGTWNTGELFF,TGTGCCAGCAGCTTAGGGACTTGGAACACCGGGGAGCTGTTTTTT
TRBV3-1/TRBV3-2,TRBJ2-5,-,-,CASSQGSRTQETQYF,TGTGCCAGCAGCCAAGGGTCCCGTACACAAGAGACCCAGTACTTC
TRBV19,TRBJ1-6,-,-,CASSLSYNSPLHF,TGTGCCAGTAGTCTTAGCTATAATTCACCCCTCCACTTT
TRBV29-1,TRBJ1-2,-,-,CSVPLRGGYTF,TGCAGCGTTCCCTTAAGGGGAGGCTACACCTTC
TRBV23-1,TRBJ2-1,-,-,CASSHTWLAEGPLGSNEQFF,TGCGCCAGCAGTCATACGTGGCTAGCCGAGGGTCCCCTAGGTAGCAATGAGCAGTTCTTC
TRBV5-5,TRBJ1-2,-,-,CASSFEAAEVYGYTF,TGTGCCAGCAGCTTCGAGGCGGCCGAAGTCTATGGCTACACCTTC
TRBV5-1,TRBJ1-1,-,-,CASSPGGEDTEAFF,TGCGCCAGCAGCCCGGGAGGGGAGGACACTGAAGCTTTCTTT
TRBV7-8,TRBJ2-2,-,-,CASSLRGRGTGELFF,TGTGCCAGCAGCTTACGAGGACGGGGCACCGGGGAGCTGTTTTTT
TRBV4-1,TRBJ1-6,-,TRBD1,CASSQEQGANSPLHF,TGCGCCAGCAGCCAAGAGCAGGGGGCAAATTCACCCCTCCACTTT
TRBV4-2,TRBJ2-1,many,-,CASSQDKGTGEEQFF,TGTGCCAGCAGCCAAGATAAGGGCACGGGGGAGGAGCAGTTCTTC
TRBV18,TRBJ1-5,once,TRBD1,CASSPRTGGDQPQHF,TGTGCCAGCTCACCACGGACAGGCGGCGATCAGCCCCAGCATTTT
TRBV9,TRBJ1-1,-,-,CASSARQTGYTEAFF,TGTGCCAGCAGCGCGCGACAAACAGGGTACACTGAAGCTTTCTTT
TRBV7-9,TRBJ1-4,-,TRBD1,CASSLANRGANEKLFF,TGTGCCAGCAGCTTAGCGAACAGGGGAGCTAATGAAAAACTGTTTTTT
TRBV5-4,TRBJ2-2,-,-,CASSARPLSAGELFF,TGTGCCAGCAGCGCACGTCCCCTATCGGCCGGGGAGCTGTTTTTT
TRBV10-3,TRBJ2-1,-,TRBD2,CAISDGTSGGNEQFF,TGTGCCATCAGCGACGGGACTAGCGGGGGGAATGAGCAGTTCTTC